Below, 7 T cell receptor beta chains from the same sample are listed, as sequenced in a study of cytomegalovirus exposure and HLA in healthy donors. 60 Vbeta and 13 Jbeta primers were used in PCR. This table comes from immunoSEQ multiplex PCR, and its TCRdb copy is limited to in-frame clones, with some not included. Of roughly 190,000 clones listed, roughly 77% are singletons. Source material: PBMCs. Every receptor here comes from a woman between 45 and 60 years old in good health and CMV-seronegative.

CDR3: CASSQAGQGFNQPQHF. CDR3 coding DNA: TGCGCCAGCAGCCAGGCTGGACAGGGCTTCAATCAGCCCCAGCATTTT. The chain couples TRBV4-1 to TRBJ1-5; 8 bases fit TRBD1. V shed 3 bases and J 3 bases; nucleotides not matched to a gene: 7. CDR3 size: 16 residues. The V gene's germline CDR1 is MGHRA and CDR2 YSYEKL.

The chain joins TRBV5-1 to TRBJ2-7, with 7 positions matching TRBD1. This CDR3 contains 16 residues. Germline V gives CDR1 SGHRS, CDR2 YFSETQ. V shed 1 base and J 5 bases; nucleotides not matched to a gene: 12. CDR3 amino acids: CASSLRRTGSYDEQYF. CDR3 coding DNA: TGCGCCAGCAGCTTGCGACGGACAGGTTCTTATGACGAGCAGTACTTC.

The chain couples TRBV29-1 to TRBJ1-2; TRBD1 aligns across 9 bases. This CDR3 comprises 14 residues. J gave up 1 base and V 5 bases, and 5 bases lay outside the gene matches. Germline V lookup: CDR1 SQVTM, CDR2 ANQGSEA. Written as DNA, the CDR3 is TGCAGCGTTAATCTGGACAGGGGTAACTATGGCTACACCTTC. Amino acid sequence: CSVNLDRGNYGYTF.

The J gene is TRBJ2-1, the V gene TRBV7-9; the match to TRBD2 covers 15 bases. CDR3 size: 18 residues. Germline CDR1 is SEHNR and CDR2 is FQNEAQ (reference sequence). V lost 5 bases and J lost 0; bases outside the gene matches: 5. CDR3: CASSHGTSGRSSYNEQFF. CDR3 nucleotide sequence: TGTGCCAGCAGCCACGGGACTAGCGGGAGGTCCTCCTACAATGAGCAGTTCTTC.

The rearrangement links TRBV7-2 to TRBJ2-7, with 7 bases identical to TRBD2. The germline gives CDR1 SGHTA, CDR2 FQGNSA. The CDR3 contains 15 residues. V shed 5 bases, J shed 2 bases, and the junction held 9 bases outside the gene matches. CDR3 amino acids: CASSPPSGLAYEQYF. For the CDR3, the DNA is TGTGCCAGCAGCCCCCCTAGCGGCCTTGCCTACGAGCAGTACTTC.

This clone appeared a few times. The rearrangement uses TRBV5-1 and TRBJ1-5; D not resolved. The germline CDR1 and CDR2 sequences are SGHRS and YFSETQ. V was shortened by 4 bases and J by 0 bases, with 17 bases between the two germline ends. This CDR3 region has 17 residues. For the CDR3, the DNA is TGCGCCAGCAGCCCGAAAGCTGGTGGTAGTAGCAATCAGCCCCAGCATTTT. It encodes CASSPKAGGSSNQPQHF.

The CDR3 DNA reads as TGTGCCAGCAGCTTAGAGGGACAGAGACCATCTCCCCAGCATTTT. Translation gives CASSLEGQRPSPQHF. This chain joins TRBV7-2 and TRBJ1-5, with 7 bases fitting TRBD1. This CDR3 region has 15 residues. Germline CDR1 SGHTA, CDR2 FQGNSA. With V trimmed by 1 base and J by 10 bases, 10 bases remained unmatched.